Here is one T cell receptor beta chain with its context. This sample is part of a study of blood T cell repertoires in COVID-19. As for the study in general: Sites across the United States, Italy and Spain contributed samples from acute and convalescent COVID-19.

Produced via immunoSEQ multiplex PCR; TCRdb's table is partial and in-frame only. The sample includes more than 70,000 clones, 75% to 85% of them seen just once. Trimming removed 4 bases at V and 2 bases at J, with 14 bases between. The CDR3 loop spans 15 amino acids. Germline V gene sequence: CDR1 SGDLS, CDR2 YYNGEE. This TCR was sampled from a woman in her seventies with acute or convalescent COVID-19. The gene calls are TRBV9 and TRBJ2-3, with a tentative D call TRBD2 (5 bases). The sequenced material came from peripheral blood. The CDR3 DNA is TGTGCCAGCAGCCGTGTAGGCGGGCCCACAGATACGCAGTATTTT. It encodes CASSRVGGPTDTQYF. Using reference TRBV9 and TRBJ2-3 for the parts outside the CDR3, the full variable domain is DSGVTQTPKHLITATGQRVTLRCSPRSGDLSVYWYQQSLDQGLQFLIQYYNGEERAKGNILERFSAQQFPDLHSELNLSSLELGDSALYFCASSRVGGPTDTQYFGPGTRLTVL.